This T cell receptor beta chain was observed in a study of monozygotic twins with inflammatory bowel disease. Germline V gene sequence: CDR1 SGHNT, CDR2 YYREEE (reference sequence). This CDR3 has 16 amino acids. Eight cDNA synthesis reactions were run for every sample. TCRdb re-called the 5' RACE reads and gives one entry per CDR3 protein, without DNA. In total, the table holds around 150,000 distinct CDR3 sequences. In the case of this clonotype: What it binds is unknown.

Study-level points and caveats: The sharing of clonotypes with others was lower in IBD patients than in healthy twins, especially with disease activity. No single strong signal or clonotype associated with IBD was supported. Repertoire similarity was not found to differ between concordant and discordant twins, possibly from limited power.

This TCR was sampled from a human donor with ulcerative colitis or Crohn's disease, or a healthy co-twin of an affected twin (not recorded which). The V call is TRBV5-4, the J call TRBJ2-7; TCRdb's assignment of TRBD1 cannot be checked, as there is no DNA. Sequenced input: blood. The CDR3 region is CASSFHRDPNLYEQYF.